The rows below give T cell receptor beta chains drawn from one sample of a study of shared clonotypes between healthy human individuals. The method was immunoSEQ multiplex PCR; TCRdb's version includes in-frame clones alone and lacks a portion of them. The sample consists of roughly 2,000,000 clones, roughly 95% of them appearing once. The sequenced sample consisted of naive CD8+ T cells sorted from blood. These receptors were obtained from a man aged 18 to 29 in good health. The CDR3 runs from the conserved cysteine through the conserved F or W. Fields, in order: J gene, D gene, V gene, clone size, CDR3 protein, CDR3 DNA. D genes are given only for firm matches. Some rows mark clone size as missing; the rest say once, few, many or name a class of expanded clone.

J: TRBJ2-1
D: -
V: TRBV7-2
size: -
CDR3: CASSPPDREGNEQFF
DNA: TGTGCCAGCAGCCCTCCGGACCGCGAAGGTAATGAGCAGTTCTTC

J: TRBJ2-7
D: -
V: TRBV4-3
size: once
CDR3: CASSQLVGAYEQYF
DNA: TGCGCCAGCAGCCAATTAGTGGGAGCCTACGAGCAGTACTTC

J: TRBJ2-1
D: TRBD1
V: TRBV7-9
size: -
CDR3: CASSPAAGTAYNEQFF
DNA: TGTGCCAGCTCCCCCGCGGCAGGGACAGCCTACAATGAGCAGTTCTTC

J: TRBJ1-1
D: -
V: TRBV15
size: -
CDR3: CATSAGTSAEAFF
DNA: TGTGCCACCAGCGCGGGAACCTCAGCTGAAGCTTTCTTT

J: TRBJ2-5
D: TRBD2
V: TRBV7-9
size: -
CDR3: CASSPYELAGDEEETQYF
DNA: TGTGCCAGCAGCCCTTATGAACTAGCGGGGGATGAGGAAGAGACCCAGTACTTC

J: TRBJ2-5
D: TRBD2
V: TRBV7-8
size: -
CDR3: CASSFTPSRAGGPETQYF
DNA: TGTGCCAGCAGCTTTACGCCGTCTCGGGCGGGGGGGCCAGAGACCCAGTACTTC

J: TRBJ1-1
D: -
V: TRBV5-6
size: -
CDR3: CASSFIGEGVNTEAFF
DNA: TGTGCCAGCAGCTTCATAGGGGAAGGGGTGAACACTGAAGCTTTCTTT

J: TRBJ2-2
D: -
V: TRBV2
size: -
CDR3: CASSFGVGEYGELFF
DNA: TGTGCCAGCAGTTTTGGAGTGGGGGAATACGGGGAGCTGTTTTTT

J: TRBJ1-5
D: -
V: TRBV11-2
size: once
CDR3: CASSLGWGYNQPQHF
DNA: TGTGCCAGCAGCTTAGGTTGGGGGTACAATCAGCCCCAGCATTTT

J: TRBJ2-1
D: -
V: TRBV5-1
size: -
CDR3: CASSPVDSYNEQFF
DNA: TGCGCCAGCAGCCCCGTGGACTCCTACAATGAGCAGTTCTTC

J: TRBJ2-2
D: TRBD1
V: TRBV6-5
size: -
CDR3: CASSYSTGVSGELFF
DNA: TGTGCCAGCAGTTATTCGACAGGGGTATCCGGGGAGCTGTTTTTT

J: TRBJ2-1
D: -
V: TRBV6-5
size: -
CDR3: CASSYLRDLSYNEQFF
DNA: TGTGCCAGCAGTTATCTTCGGGACCTTTCCTACAATGAGCAGTTCTTC

J: TRBJ2-7
D: TRBD2
V: TRBV5-4
size: -
CDR3: CASSSGGLPYEQYF
DNA: TGTGCCAGCAGCTCGGGAGGGCTTCCCTACGAGCAGTACTTC

J: TRBJ2-3
D: TRBD2
V: TRBV27
size: -
CDR3: CASSPSGGIDTQYF
DNA: TGTGCCAGCAGCCCCTCGGGGGGAATAGATACGCAGTATTTT

J: TRBJ2-2
D: TRBD1
V: TRBV7-9
size: -
CDR3: CACRGPNTGELFF
DNA: TGTGCCTGCAGGGGGCCCAACACCGGGGAGCTGTTTTTT

J: TRBJ2-2
D: TRBD1
V: TRBV6-6
size: few
CDR3: CASSQGANTGELFF
DNA: TGTGCCAGCAGCCAGGGGGCCAACACCGGGGAGCTGTTTTTT

J: TRBJ2-1
D: -
V: TRBV6-5
size: -
CDR3: CASSLPGAGNEQFF
DNA: TGTGCCAGCAGTCTCCCCGGGGCGGGGAATGAGCAGTTCTTC

J: TRBJ2-5
D: TRBD2
V: TRBV11-2
size: -
CDR3: CASSLGGLAVIPQETQYF
DNA: TGTGCCAGCAGCTTAGGTGGACTAGCGGTGATACCCCAAGAGACCCAGTACTTC

J: TRBJ1-1
D: -
V: TRBV7-9
size: -
CDR3: CASSMEDMNTEAFF
DNA: TGTGCCAGCAGTATGGAGGACATGAACACTGAAGCTTTCTTT

J: TRBJ1-2
D: -
V: TRBV11-2
size: few
CDR3: CASSLAADGYTF
DNA: TGTGCCAGCAGCTTAGCGGCCGATGGCTACACCTTC

J: TRBJ2-3
D: -
V: TRBV13
size: once
CDR3: CASSLSRGTDTQYF
DNA: TGTGCCAGCAGCTTATCCCGGGGCACAGATACGCAGTATTTT

J: TRBJ1-6
D: -
V: TRBV30
size: -
CDR3: CAWGRQYNSPLHF
DNA: TGTGCCTGGGGACGCCAGTATAATTCACCCCTCCACTTT

J: TRBJ1-1
D: TRBD1
V: TRBV30
size: -
CDR3: CACEQGFVTEAFF
DNA: TGTGCCTGCGAACAGGGGTTCGTCACTGAAGCTTTCTTT

J: TRBJ2-1
D: TRBD2
V: TRBV7-9
size: -
CDR3: CASSLGASGLYNEQFF
DNA: TGTGCCAGCAGCTTAGGGGCTAGCGGACTGTACAATGAGCAGTTCTTC

J: TRBJ2-5
D: -
V: TRBV19
size: -
CDR3: CASRGTLAETQYF
DNA: TGTGCCAGTAGAGGGACTTTAGCGGAGACCCAGTACTTC

J: TRBJ1-1
D: -
V: TRBV7-9
size: -
CDR3: CASSLGEWQENTEAFF
DNA: TGTGCCAGCAGCTTAGGGGAATGGCAGGAGAACACTGAAGCTTTCTTT

J: TRBJ1-2
D: -
V: TRBV28
size: -
CDR3: CASSLVISPNYGYTF
DNA: TGTGCCAGCAGTTTAGTCATCTCACCAAACTATGGCTACACCTTC

J: TRBJ2-7
D: -
V: TRBV5-4
size: -
CDR3: CASSLGAGLSSYEQYF
DNA: TGTGCCAGCAGCTTGGGCGCGGGGCTCAGCTCCTACGAGCAGTACTTC

J: TRBJ2-3
D: TRBD1
V: TRBV7-6
size: once
CDR3: CASSPGGGTDTQYF
DNA: TGTGCCAGCAGCCCAGGGGGCGGCACAGATACGCAGTATTTT

J: TRBJ2-2
D: -
V: TRBV7-9
size: once
CDR3: CASSLVSGAPNTGELFF
DNA: TGTGCCAGCAGCTTAGTATCCGGGGCGCCGAACACCGGGGAGCTGTTTTTT

J: TRBJ1-2
D: -
V: TRBV15
size: -
CDR3: CATSMADPVYGYTF
DNA: TGTGCCACCAGTATGGCCGATCCTGTCTATGGCTACACCTTC

J: TRBJ2-7
D: -
V: TRBV4-1
size: -
CDR3: CASSPRGAGAYYEQYF
DNA: TGCGCCAGCAGCCCTCGGGGGGCAGGGGCCTACTACGAGCAGTACTTC

J: TRBJ2-3
D: TRBD2
V: TRBV27
size: -
CDR3: CASSQRTSGVTDTQYF
DNA: TGTGCCAGCAGTCAAAGGACTAGCGGGGTGACAGATACGCAGTATTTT

J: TRBJ2-2
D: -
V: TRBV28
size: -
CDR3: CASRPGRRGTGELFF
DNA: TGTGCCAGCAGGCCGGGACGGAGGGGCACCGGGGAGCTGTTTTTT

J: TRBJ2-7
D: -
V: TRBV11-2
size: -
CDR3: CASSYGGFYEQYF
DNA: TGTGCCAGCAGCTACGGCGGATTCTACGAGCAGTACTTC

J: TRBJ1-2
D: -
V: TRBV7-3
size: -
CDR3: CASSSTGPTDYGYTF
DNA: TGTGCCAGCAGCTCGACGGGGCCGACGGACTATGGCTACACCTTC

J: TRBJ1-2
D: -
V: TRBV27
size: -
CDR3: CASSPLGGGGYGYTF
DNA: TGTGCCAGCAGTCCCCTTGGGGGCGGGGGCTATGGCTACACCTTC

J: TRBJ2-2
D: TRBD1
V: TRBV27
size: once
CDR3: CASSLLAPGGVTGELFF
DNA: TGTGCCAGCAGTTTATTGGCGCCAGGGGGCGTCACCGGGGAGCTGTTTTTT

J: TRBJ2-1
D: -
V: TRBV19
size: -
CDR3: CASSIDYEQFF
DNA: TGTGCCAGTAGTATCGATTATGAGCAGTTCTTC

J: TRBJ1-1
D: -
V: TRBV6-1
size: -
CDR3: CASIDSLLIAFF
DNA: TGTGCCAGCATCGACAGTCTTTTAATCGCTTTCTTT

J: TRBJ1-2
D: -
V: TRBV7-9
size: -
CDR3: CASSLELAGVGYGYTF
DNA: TGTGCCAGCAGCTTAGAACTGGCAGGGGTCGGCTATGGCTACACCTTC

J: TRBJ2-1
D: -
V: TRBV30
size: -
CDR3: CAWSMGPGEQFF
DNA: TGTGCCTGGAGTATGGGTCCTGGTGAGCAGTTCTTC

J: TRBJ2-7
D: -
V: TRBV5-6
size: -
CDR3: CASSFSGAVYEQYF
DNA: TGTGCCAGCAGCTTTTCGGGAGCGGTATACGAGCAGTACTTC

J: TRBJ1-6
D: -
V: TRBV11-2
size: once
CDR3: CASSPRTENNSPLHF
DNA: TGTGCCAGCAGCCCCCGGACGGAGAATAATTCACCCCTCCACTTT

J: TRBJ2-5
D: -
V: TRBV10-3
size: -
CDR3: CAISGLGGQETQYF
DNA: TGTGCCATCAGTGGGTTGGGGGGCCAAGAGACCCAGTACTTC

J: TRBJ2-7
D: -
V: TRBV4-1
size: -
CDR3: CASRGTSSYEQYF
DNA: TGCGCCAGCCGGGGGACTTCCAGCTACGAGCAGTACTTC

J: TRBJ2-5
D: -
V: TRBV5-6
size: -
CDR3: CASSRFEWPQYF
DNA: TGTGCCAGCAGCCGGTTTGAATGGCCCCAGTACTTC

J: TRBJ2-5
D: -
V: TRBV7-2
size: -
CDR3: CASSLGSGGQETQYF
DNA: TGTGCCAGCAGCTTAGGTAGCGGTGGCCAAGAGACCCAGTACTTC

J: TRBJ2-7
D: -
V: TRBV11-2
size: -
CDR3: CASSAEAGAYEQYF
DNA: TGTGCCAGCAGCGCCGAGGCAGGGGCGTACGAGCAGTACTTC

J: TRBJ1-4
D: -
V: TRBV29-1
size: once
CDR3: CSVEDPATNEKLFF
DNA: TGCAGCGTTGAAGATCCGGCAACTAATGAAAAACTGTTTTTT

J: TRBJ1-6
D: TRBD1
V: TRBV4-1
size: -
CDR3: CASRLQGVGNSPLHF
DNA: TGCGCCAGCAGGCTCCAGGGGGTCGGTAATTCACCCCTCCACTTT

J: TRBJ2-1
D: -
V: TRBV5-6
size: once
CDR3: CASSSDTSYNEQFF
DNA: TGTGCCAGCAGCTCGGATACTTCCTACAATGAGCAGTTCTTC

J: TRBJ2-1
D: TRBD2
V: TRBV11-2
size: -
CDR3: CASSFMASGYNEQFF
DNA: TGTGCCAGCAGCTTTATGGCTAGCGGCTACAATGAGCAGTTCTTC